Shown below are 2 T cell receptor beta chains from a single sample sequenced in a study of breast tumors, draining lymph nodes, adjacent tissues. TCRdb re-derived calls from the multiplex PCR reads in MiXCR, one entry per CDR3 protein. The profile shows around 14,000 distinct CDR3 sequences, around 50% of them singletons. The sample comprised tumor-adjacent breast tissue. Receptors were obtained from a female donor with breast cancer. Some clones in this sample may be carry-over from other donors' samples.

This chain uses TRBV5-1 with TRBJ2-7; 7 nucleotides align to TRBD1. The CDR3 length is 13 residues. V was clipped by 4 bases and J by 4 bases; unmatched bases: 5. Germline CDR1 reads SGHRS; CDR2 reads YFSETQ. The CDR3 DNA follows: TGCGCCAGCAGCGTGGGACAGTCGTACGAGCAGTACTTC. It translates to CASSVGQSYEQYF. Supplemented by reference TRBV5-1 and TRBJ2-7, the full variable domain reads KAGVTQTPRYLIKTRGQQVTLSCSPISGHRSVSWYQQTPGQGLQFLFEYFSETQRNKGNFPGRFSGRQFSNSRSEMNVSTLELGDSALYLCASSVGQSYEQYFGPGTRLTVT.

The chain combines TRBV19 with TRBJ1-6, with 7 bases fitting TRBD1. CDR1 and CDR2 from the germline V gene are LNHDA and SQIVND (reference sequence). With 6 bases clipped from V and 0 bases from J, the junction kept 5 bases outside the gene matches. This CDR3 comprises 16 residues. The CDR3 DNA follows: TGTGCCAGTAGAGCGACAGGGAGCTCCTATAATTCACCCCTCCACTTT. Translating it yields CASRATGSSYNSPLHF.